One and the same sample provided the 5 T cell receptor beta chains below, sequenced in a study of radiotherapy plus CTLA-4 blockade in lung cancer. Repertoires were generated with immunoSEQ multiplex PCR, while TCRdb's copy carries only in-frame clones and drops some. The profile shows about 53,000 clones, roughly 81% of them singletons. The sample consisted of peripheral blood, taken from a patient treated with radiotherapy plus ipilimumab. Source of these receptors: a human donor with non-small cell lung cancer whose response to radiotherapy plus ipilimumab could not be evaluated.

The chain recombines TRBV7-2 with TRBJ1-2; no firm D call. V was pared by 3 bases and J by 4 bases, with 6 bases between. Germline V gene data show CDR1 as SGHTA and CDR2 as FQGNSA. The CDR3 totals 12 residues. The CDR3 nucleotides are TGTGCCAGCAGCTTCTCTAGCTATGGCTACACCTTC. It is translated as CASSFSSYGYTF.

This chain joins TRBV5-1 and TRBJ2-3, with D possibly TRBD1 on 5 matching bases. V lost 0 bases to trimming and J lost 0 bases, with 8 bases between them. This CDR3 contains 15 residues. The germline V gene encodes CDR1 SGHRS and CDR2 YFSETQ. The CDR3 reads CASSLGQSSTDTQYF. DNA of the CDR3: TGCGCCAGCAGCTTGGGACAGAGTAGCACAGATACGCAGTATTTT.

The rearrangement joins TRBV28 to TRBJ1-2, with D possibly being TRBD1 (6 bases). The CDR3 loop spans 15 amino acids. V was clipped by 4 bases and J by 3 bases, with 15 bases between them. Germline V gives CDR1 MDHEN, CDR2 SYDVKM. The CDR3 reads CASSSLQGNYYGYTF. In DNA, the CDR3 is TGTGCCAGCAGTTCTTTACAGGGAAATTACTATGGCTACACCTTC.

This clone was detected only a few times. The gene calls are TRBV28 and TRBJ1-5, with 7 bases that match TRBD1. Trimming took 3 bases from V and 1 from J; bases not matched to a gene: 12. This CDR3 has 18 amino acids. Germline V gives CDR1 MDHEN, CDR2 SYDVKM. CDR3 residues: CASSLLGDRPSSNQPQHF. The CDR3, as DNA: TGTGCCAGCAGTTTGCTCGGGGACAGACCTTCGAGCAATCAGCCCCAGCATTTT.

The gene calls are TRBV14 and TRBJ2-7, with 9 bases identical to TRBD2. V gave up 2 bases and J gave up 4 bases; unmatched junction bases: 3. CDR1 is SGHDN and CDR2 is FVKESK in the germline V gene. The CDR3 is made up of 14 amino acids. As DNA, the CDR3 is TGTGCCAGCAGCCAACTAGCGGGATTGTACGAGCAGTACTTC. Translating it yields CASSQLAGLYEQYF.